This is a list of T cell receptor beta chains from one sample in a study of molecular identifiers for immune sequencing clone quantification. TCRdb passed the PCR reads through MiXCR, listing each CDR3 protein once. Seen here are under 650,000 distinct CDR3 sequences, roughly 21% observed once, and the top ten hold roughly 0.83%. The sequenced sample was naive CD8+ T cells from blood, with Jurkat cell RNA spiked in. These receptors originate from a human donor in good health. Some libraries in this study had Jurkat cell RNA spiked in. Each CDR3 is given with its conserved first and last residue. A D gene is named only where the DNA matches it firmly. Size is stated for part of the rows, as once, few or many counts, or as a class when the clone is expanded.

d_gene | abundance | len | j_gene | v_gene | CDR3aa | CDR3nt
TRBD1 | . | 16 | TRBJ2-7 | TRBV6-6 | CASSYSGTGGGYEQYF | TGTGCCAGCAGTTACTCGGGGACAGGGGGGGGCTACGAGCAGTACTTC
. | few | 12 | TRBJ1-1 | TRBV20-1 | CSVPRGNTEAFF | TGCAGTGTCCCCCGGGGGAACACTGAAGCTTTCTTT
. | many | 16 | TRBJ2-6 | TRBV7-9 | CASSWAQLSGANVLTF | TGTGCCAGCAGCTGGGCCCAATTGTCTGGGGCCAACGTCCTGACTTTC
TRBD1 | . | 16 | TRBJ2-7 | TRBV27 | CASSITGTGASYEQYF | TGTGCCAGCAGTATTACCGGGACAGGCGCTTCCTACGAGCAGTACTTC
. | . | 15 | TRBJ2-1 | TRBV7-9 | CASSTLAGDANEQFF | TGTGCCAGCAGCACCCTAGCAGGGGACGCAAATGAGCAGTTCTTC
. | many | 11 | TRBJ2-7 | TRBV29-1 | CSVGKGYEQYF | TGCAGCGTTGGTAAGGGCTACGAGCAGTACTTC
. | few | 13 | TRBJ2-7 | TRBV12-3/TRBV12-4 | CASSFVGGFGQYF | TGTGCCAGCAGTTTCGTGGGGGGATTCGGGCAGTACTTC
. | many | 11 | TRBJ2-5 | TRBV6-2/TRBV6-3 | CASSYFETQYF | TGTGCCAGCAGTTACTTCGAGACCCAGTACTTC
TRBD2 | . | 17 | TRBJ2-2 | TRBV27 | CASSLSSGRANTGELFF | TGTGCCAGCAGTTTATCTAGCGGGAGGGCGAACACCGGGGAGCTGTTTTTT
. | few | 16 | TRBJ1-4 | TRBV19 | CASSFSWVPGNEKLFF | TGTGCCAGTAGTTTCTCCTGGGTTCCCGGTAATGAAAAACTGTTTTTT
. | many | 17 | TRBJ2-3 | TRBV4-3 | CASSPRSWTEGTDTQYF | TGCGCCAGCAGCCCGCGGTCCTGGACAGAAGGCACAGATACGCAGTATTTT
. | few | 12 | TRBJ1-1 | TRBV5-6 | CASSLGGMRAFF | TGTGCCAGCAGCTTGGGGGGAATGCGGGCTTTCTTT
. | many | 12 | TRBJ2-5 | TRBV29-1 | CSVETKQETQYF | TGCAGCGTCGAGACGAAACAAGAGACCCAGTACTTC
. | few | 14 | TRBJ2-5 | TRBV7-3 | CASSSPGLPETQYF | TGTGCCAGCAGCTCCCCGGGACTGCCAGAGACCCAGTACTTC
. | few | 14 | TRBJ1-2 | TRBV19 | CASSYQGYNYGYTF | TGTGCCAGTAGTTACCAGGGCTATAACTATGGCTACACCTTC
. | once | 16 | TRBJ1-3 | TRBV9 | CASSANPGDPGNTIYF | TGTGCCAGCAGCGCCAACCCGGGCGATCCTGGAAACACCATATATTTT
. | many | 12 | TRBJ1-5 | TRBV6-2/TRBV6-3 | CASSYWDGVKHF | TGTGCCAGCAGTTATTGGGACGGCGTGAAGCATTTT
TRBD2 | few | 17 | TRBJ2-1 | TRBV6-5 | CASSSGTSGRALYEQFF | TGTGCCAGCAGTTCCGGGACTAGCGGGAGGGCCTTATATGAGCAGTTCTTC
. | . | 14 | TRBJ2-5 | TRBV7-7 | CASSRPGQGETQYF | TGTGCTAGCAGCCGACCGGGACAAGGAGAGACCCAGTACTTC
. | many | 12 | TRBJ1-1 | TRBV20-1 | CSARDMGTEAFF | TGCAGTGCTAGAGATATGGGGACTGAAGCTTTCTTT
TRBD1 | . | 18 | TRBJ2-6 | TRBV27 | CASSRRDRGHSGANVLTF | TGTGCCAGCAGTCGCCGGGACAGGGGGCACTCTGGGGCCAACGTCCTGACTTTC
TRBD1 | many | 13 | TRBJ2-7 | TRBV23-1 | CASRRQGSYEQYF | TGTGCCAGCAGACGACAGGGCAGCTACGAGCAGTACTTC
. | . | 13 | TRBJ2-7 | TRBV9 | CASSDGNDYEQYF | TGTGCCAGCAGCGACGGCAATGACTACGAGCAGTACTTC
. | many | 14 | TRBJ2-7 | TRBV12-3/TRBV12-4 | CASSFTGSSYEQYF | TGTGCCAGCAGTTTCACAGGGAGCTCCTACGAGCAGTACTTC
. | few | 15 | TRBJ2-7 | TRBV12-3/TRBV12-4 | CASRDLNRVSHEQYF | TGTGCCAGCAGGGATCTAAACAGGGTGAGCCACGAGCAGTACTTC
. | . | 13 | TRBJ2-1 | TRBV4-2 | CASRLMGSNEQFF | TGTGCCAGCAGACTAATGGGCAGCAATGAGCAGTTCTTC
TRBD2 | few | 15 | TRBJ2-3 | TRBV28 | CASSRGGSFTDTQYF | TGTGCCAGCAGCCGCGGGGGGAGTTTCACAGATACGCAGTATTTT
. | many | 16 | TRBJ1-5 | TRBV12-5 | CASGLPGPFVPQPQHF | TGTGCTAGTGGTTTACCGGGACCGTTTGTACCACAGCCCCAGCATTTT
. | few | 13 | TRBJ1-5 | TRBV19 | CASSHPGNQPQHF | TGTGCCAGTAGCCACCCAGGGAATCAGCCCCAGCATTTT
. | . | 14 | TRBJ2-1 | TRBV28 | CASSLSSRYNEQFF | TGTGCCAGCAGTTTGAGTAGCAGGTACAATGAGCAGTTCTTC
. | many | 12 | TRBJ1-2 | TRBV12-3/TRBV12-4 | CASSLTDIGYTF | TGTGCCAGCAGTTTAACGGATATTGGCTACACCTTC
. | . | 16 | TRBJ2-1 | TRBV7-9 | CASSSAEDREEGKQFF | TGTGCCAGCAGCTCCGCTGAGGATCGCGAGGAGGGTAAGCAGTTCTTC
. | many | 20 | TRBJ1-1 | TRBV14 | CASSQDRFQSIRHPYTEAFF | TGTGCCAGCAGCCAAGATAGATTTCAGTCCATAAGGCATCCCTACACTGAAGCTTTCTTT
TRBD1 | many | 15 | TRBJ2-1 | TRBV7-9 | CASSRTGQGINEQFF | TGTGCCAGCAGCCGTACGGGACAGGGGATAAATGAGCAGTTCTTC
TRBD2 | few | 17 | TRBJ2-1 | TRBV12-5 | CASGLVLAGGPYNEQFF | TGTGCTAGTGGTTTGGTACTAGCGGGGGGGCCATACAATGAGCAGTTCTTC
TRBD1 | many | 19 | TRBJ2-2 | TRBV4-3 | CASSQDDLGQIANTGELFF | TGCGCCAGCAGCCAAGATGACCTGGGACAGATAGCGAACACCGGGGAGCTGTTTTTT
TRBD2 | . | 16 | TRBJ2-2 | TRBV18 | CASYATAGGLTGELFF | TGTGCCAGCTACGCTACTGCGGGAGGTCTCACCGGGGAGCTGTTTTTT
. | many | 20 | TRBJ2-7 | TRBV21-1 | CASSKEGRMNGTSDFYEQYF | TGTGCCAGCAGCAAAGAGGGACGGATGAACGGGACTAGCGATTTTTACGAGCAGTACTTC
. | many | 15 | TRBJ2-7 | TRBV5-5 | CASSLWSMGLYEQYF | TGTGCCAGCAGCTTGTGGTCAATGGGCCTCTACGAGCAGTACTTC
TRBD1 | many | 13 | TRBJ1-4 | TRBV20-1 | CSATTGRDEKLFF | TGCAGTGCCACGACAGGGAGGGACGAAAAACTGTTTTTT
TRBD1 | . | 16 | TRBJ1-2 | TRBV28 | CASSWSHRGNNYGYTF | TGTGCCAGCAGTTGGTCCCACAGGGGGAATAACTATGGCTACACCTTC
TRBD1 | many | 15 | TRBJ1-4 | TRBV7-9 | CASSPQGPTNEKLFF | TGTGCCAGCAGCCCACAGGGGCCAACTAATGAAAAACTGTTTTTT
TRBD1 | many | 16 | TRBJ1-6 | TRBV5-1 | CASSLAGTGGNSPLHF | TGCGCCAGCAGCTTAGCCGGGACAGGGGGTAATTCACCCCTCCACTTT
. | many | 14 | TRBJ2-5 | TRBV28 | CASSLAAPQETQYF | TGTGCCAGCAGTTTGGCTGCCCCCCAAGAGACCCAGTACTTC
. | . | 14 | TRBJ2-3 | TRBV5-6 | CASSSASSTDTQYF | TGTGCCAGCAGCTCAGCCTCCTCCACAGATACGCAGTATTTT
TRBD1 | many | 14 | TRBJ2-7 | TRBV30 | CAWSRTGGFYEQYF | TGTGCCTGGAGTCGGACAGGGGGCTTCTACGAGCAGTACTTC
. | many | 14 | TRBJ1-1 | TRBV29-1 | CSVVGREGNTEAFF | TGCAGCGTTGTCGGCAGGGAAGGGAACACTGAAGCTTTCTTT
. | many | 15 | TRBJ2-3 | TRBV14 | CASSFGRPTTDTQYF | TGTGCCAGCAGCTTCGGGCGACCTACCACAGATACGCAGTATTTT
. | many | 17 | TRBJ2-3 | TRBV20-1 | CSARDYQEVTSTDTQYF | TGCAGTGCTAGAGATTACCAGGAGGTAACTAGCACAGATACGCAGTATTTT
TRBD1 | many | 13 | TRBJ1-1 | TRBV6-2/TRBV6-3 | CASKGQGLTEAFF | TGTGCCAGCAAGGGACAGGGGCTGACTGAAGCTTTCTTT
. | many | 15 | TRBJ2-2 | TRBV7-9 | CASSHDTYAARELFF | TGTGCCAGCAGCCACGACACGTACGCCGCCCGGGAGCTGTTTTTT
. | few | 15 | TRBJ1-3 | TRBV28 | CASSFVGGSGNTIYF | TGTGCCAGCAGTTTTGTCGGGGGTTCTGGAAACACCATATATTTT
. | few | 12 | TRBJ1-1 | TRBV10-3 | CAISAGRTEAFF | TGTGCCATCAGTGCAGGACGTACTGAAGCTTTCTTT